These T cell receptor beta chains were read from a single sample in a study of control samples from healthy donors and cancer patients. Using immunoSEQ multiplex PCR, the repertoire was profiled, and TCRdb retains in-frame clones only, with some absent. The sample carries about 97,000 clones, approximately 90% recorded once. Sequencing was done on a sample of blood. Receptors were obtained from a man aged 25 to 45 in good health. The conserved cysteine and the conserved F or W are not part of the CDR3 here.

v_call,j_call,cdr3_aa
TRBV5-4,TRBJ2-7,ASSRGLAGGPHEQY
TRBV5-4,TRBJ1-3,ASSLAGRGSSGNTIY
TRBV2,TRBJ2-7,ASTLETGGYEQY
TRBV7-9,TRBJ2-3,AREGATDTQY
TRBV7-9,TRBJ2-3,ASMIQNTDTQY
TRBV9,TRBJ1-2,ASSAEPASYGYT
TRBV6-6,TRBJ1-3,ASKESITAGNTIY
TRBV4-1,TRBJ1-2,ASSQDRQEIYGYT
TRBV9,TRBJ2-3,ASSVGTSGSWTDTQY
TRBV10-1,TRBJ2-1,ASSRGREDNEQF
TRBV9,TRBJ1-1,ASSVGLTTEAF
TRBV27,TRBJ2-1,ASSPGTSGINEQF
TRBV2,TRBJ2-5,ASMKVLETQY
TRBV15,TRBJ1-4,ATSRDRVTTNEKLF
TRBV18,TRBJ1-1,ASSPLAARANLEAF
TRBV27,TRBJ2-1,ASHSGSYNEQF
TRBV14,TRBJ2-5,ASSQDVSGHETQY
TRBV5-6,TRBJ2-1,ASSLPGLAVNEQF
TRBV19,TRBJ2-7,ASTIGGSGEQY
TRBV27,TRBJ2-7,ASGYSYEQY
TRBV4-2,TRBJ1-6,ASSQESGNNSPLH
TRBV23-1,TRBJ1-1,ASSHPRERASGTEAF